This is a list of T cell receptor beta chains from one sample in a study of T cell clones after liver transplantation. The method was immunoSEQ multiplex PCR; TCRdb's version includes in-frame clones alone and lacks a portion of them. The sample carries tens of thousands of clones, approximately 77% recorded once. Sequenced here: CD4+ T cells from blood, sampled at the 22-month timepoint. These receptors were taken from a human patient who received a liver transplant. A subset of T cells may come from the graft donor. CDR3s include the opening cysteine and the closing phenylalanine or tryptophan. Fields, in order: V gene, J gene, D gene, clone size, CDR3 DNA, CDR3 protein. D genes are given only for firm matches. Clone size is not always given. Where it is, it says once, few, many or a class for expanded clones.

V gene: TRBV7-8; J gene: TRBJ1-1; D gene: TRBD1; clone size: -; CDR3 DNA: TGTGCCAGCAGCACACACAGGGGACCCACTGAAGCTTTCTTT; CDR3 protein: CASSTHRGPTEAFF
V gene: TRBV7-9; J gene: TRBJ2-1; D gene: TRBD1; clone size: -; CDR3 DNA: TGTGCCAGCAGTAACCCAGGGGGCTCCTACAATGAGCAGTTCTTC; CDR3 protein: CASSNPGGSYNEQFF
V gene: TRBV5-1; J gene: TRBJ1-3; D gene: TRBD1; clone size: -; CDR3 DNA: TGCGCCAGCAGCATCTCGACAGGGGGAAACACCATATATTTT; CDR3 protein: CASSISTGGNTIYF
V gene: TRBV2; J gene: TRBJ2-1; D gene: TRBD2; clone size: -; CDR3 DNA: TGTGCCAGGGTAGAACCTTCTGTGGGACTAGACCCCTACAATGAGCAGTTCTTC; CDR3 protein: CARVEPSVGLDPYNEQFF
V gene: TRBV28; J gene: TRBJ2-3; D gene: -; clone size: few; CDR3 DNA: TGTGCCAGCAGTTTATCCGGGCTTGGGAGGGACAGATTCACAGATACGCAGTATTTT; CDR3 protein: CASSLSGLGRDRFTDTQYF
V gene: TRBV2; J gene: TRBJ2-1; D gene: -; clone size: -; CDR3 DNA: TGTGCCAGCTCGGGTTACAATGAGCAGTTCTTC; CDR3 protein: CASSGYNEQFF
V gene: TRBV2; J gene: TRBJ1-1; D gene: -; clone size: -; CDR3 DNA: TGTGCCAGCAGTGAAGAGTCGCGGGGGAACACTGAAGCTTTCTTT; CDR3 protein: CASSEESRGNTEAFF
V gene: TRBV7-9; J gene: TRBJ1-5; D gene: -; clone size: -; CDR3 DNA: TGTGCCAGCAGCTTTACTACGAAGACAGGTCTCAATCAGCCCCAGCATTTT; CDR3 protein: CASSFTTKTGLNQPQHF
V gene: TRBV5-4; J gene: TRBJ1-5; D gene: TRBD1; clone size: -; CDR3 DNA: TGTGCCAGCGGATTACAGGGGGAACAGCCCCAGCATTTT; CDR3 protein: CASGLQGEQPQHF
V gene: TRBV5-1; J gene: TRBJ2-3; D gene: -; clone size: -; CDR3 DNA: TGCGCCAGCAGCCCGGACGTGACTTCCACAGATACGCAGTATTTT; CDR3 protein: CASSPDVTSTDTQYF
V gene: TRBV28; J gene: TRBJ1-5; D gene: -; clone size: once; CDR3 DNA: TGTGCCAGCAGCTCCGGGGGCAATCAGCCCCAGCATTTT; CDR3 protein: CASSSGGNQPQHF
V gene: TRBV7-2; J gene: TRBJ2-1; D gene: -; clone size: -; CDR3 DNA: TGTGCCAGCAGCTTTGGCAGGGACGAGCAGTTCTTC; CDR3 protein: CASSFGRDEQFF
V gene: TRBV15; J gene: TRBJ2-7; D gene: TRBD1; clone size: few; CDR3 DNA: TGTGCCACCAGCAGCCGGACAGGGGTCGAGCAGTACTTC; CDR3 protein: CATSSRTGVEQYF
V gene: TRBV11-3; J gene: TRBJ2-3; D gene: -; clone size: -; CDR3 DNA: TGTGCCAGCAGCTTAGAAACGGGGAGCACAGATACGCAGTATTTT; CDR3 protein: CASSLETGSTDTQYF
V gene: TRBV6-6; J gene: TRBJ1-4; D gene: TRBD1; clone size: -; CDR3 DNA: TGTGCCAGCAGTTACCCCGGGACAGGTCAGGAAAAACTGTTTTTT; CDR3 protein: CASSYPGTGQEKLFF
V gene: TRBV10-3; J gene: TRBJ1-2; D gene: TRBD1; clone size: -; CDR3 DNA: TGTGCCATCACCCAACAGGGGAGCTATGGCTACACCTTC; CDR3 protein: CAITQQGSYGYTF
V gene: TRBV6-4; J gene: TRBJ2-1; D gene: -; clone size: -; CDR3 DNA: TGTGCCAGCAGCCTTACAGCCTACAATGAGCAGTTCTTC; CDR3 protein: CASSLTAYNEQFF
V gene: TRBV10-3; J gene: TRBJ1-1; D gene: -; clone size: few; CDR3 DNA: TGTGCCATCAGTGGCGGGCCTCGGGGGATGGACACTGAAGCTTTCTTT; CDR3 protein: CAISGGPRGMDTEAFF
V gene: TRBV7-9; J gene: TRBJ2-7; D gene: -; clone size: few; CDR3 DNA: TGTGCCAGCGGGCCCTCTAACGAGCAGTACTTC; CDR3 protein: CASGPSNEQYF
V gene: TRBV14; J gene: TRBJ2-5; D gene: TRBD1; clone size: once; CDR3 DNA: TGTGCCAGCAGCAGGGACAGAGTTCAAGAGACCCAGTACTTC; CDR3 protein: CASSRDRVQETQYF
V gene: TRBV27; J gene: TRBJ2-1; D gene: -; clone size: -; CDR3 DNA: TGTGCCAGCAGTTTAAACACCTACAATGAGCAGTTCTTC; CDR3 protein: CASSLNTYNEQFF
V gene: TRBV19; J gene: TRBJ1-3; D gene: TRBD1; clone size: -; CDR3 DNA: TGTGCCAGTACTACAGGGGTCTCTGGAAACACCATATATTTT; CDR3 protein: CASTTGVSGNTIYF
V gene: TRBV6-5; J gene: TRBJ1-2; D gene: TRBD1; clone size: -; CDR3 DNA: TGTGCCAGCAGTTACTCGACAGGGAGCGGCTACACCTTC; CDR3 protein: CASSYSTGSGYTF
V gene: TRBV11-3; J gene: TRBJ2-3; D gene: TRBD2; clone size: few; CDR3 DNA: TGTGCCAGCAGCTCCCTTGGACTAGAGACAGATACGCAGTATTTT; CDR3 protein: CASSSLGLETDTQYF